A selection of T cell receptor beta chains follows, all from one sample in a study of control samples from healthy donors and cancer patients. Some clones are missing from TCRdb's copy, which holds only in-frame ones; the method was immunoSEQ multiplex PCR. The sample lists 190,000 or so clones, about 93% occurring once. What was sequenced was blood. Receptors originate from a man younger than 35 in good health. Each CDR3 is given with its conserved first and last residue. Each record gives: clone size, J gene, V gene, CDR3 length, D gene, CDR3 DNA, CDR3 protein. The D gene is left open where the match is weak. Some rows mark clone size as missing; the rest say once, few, many or name a class of expanded clone.

abundance: -; j_gene: TRBJ2-1; v_gene: TRBV2; len: 15; d_gene: -; CDR3nt: TGTGCCAGCACGGTTGACCGGGCGGGGTACAATGAGCAGTTCTTC; CDR3aa: CASTVDRAGYNEQFF
abundance: -; j_gene: TRBJ1-6; v_gene: TRBV27; len: 17; d_gene: -; CDR3nt: TGTGCCAGCAGTTTATCAATGGCGCAATTTTATAATTCACCCCTCCACTTT; CDR3aa: CASSLSMAQFYNSPLHF
abundance: -; j_gene: TRBJ1-2; v_gene: TRBV4-1; len: 16; d_gene: -; CDR3nt: TGCGCCAGCAGCCAAGCCTCCGGGGCCGCTAACTATGGCTACACCTTC; CDR3aa: CASSQASGAANYGYTF
abundance: -; j_gene: TRBJ1-1; v_gene: TRBV29-1; len: 15; d_gene: TRBD1; CDR3nt: TGCAGCGTCCCAGGGGGGGCTGTCGAGGACACTGAAGCTTTCTTT; CDR3aa: CSVPGGAVEDTEAFF
abundance: -; j_gene: TRBJ2-3; v_gene: TRBV4-2; len: 11; d_gene: -; CDR3nt: TGTGCCAGCAGCCAAGGGGTTACGCAGTATTTT; CDR3aa: CASSQGVTQYF
abundance: -; j_gene: TRBJ2-7; v_gene: TRBV2; len: 11; d_gene: -; CDR3nt: TGTGCCAGCAGTGGACGCTACGAGCAGTACTTC; CDR3aa: CASSGRYEQYF
abundance: -; j_gene: TRBJ1-5; v_gene: TRBV18; len: 15; d_gene: -; CDR3nt: TGTGCCAGCTCCCCCGGGCAGGGTGGCAATCAGCCCCAGCATTTT; CDR3aa: CASSPGQGGNQPQHF
abundance: -; j_gene: TRBJ1-4; v_gene: TRBV6-2/TRBV6-3; len: 18; d_gene: -; CDR3nt: TGTGCCAGCAGTTACTTCGGCGGGGGCATCGCAACTAATGAAAAACTGTTTTTT; CDR3aa: CASSYFGGGIATNEKLFF
abundance: few; j_gene: TRBJ2-7; v_gene: TRBV5-1; len: 14; d_gene: TRBD1; CDR3nt: TGCGCCAGCAGCTTGGACAGGGGGATCTACGAGCAGTACTTC; CDR3aa: CASSLDRGIYEQYF
abundance: -; j_gene: TRBJ2-7; v_gene: TRBV2; len: 16; d_gene: TRBD1; CDR3nt: TGTGCCAGCAGCACTCTCCGGGACAGCTCATCCTACGAGCAGTACTTC; CDR3aa: CASSTLRDSSSYEQYF
abundance: -; j_gene: TRBJ2-5; v_gene: TRBV30; len: 15; d_gene: TRBD2; CDR3nt: TGTGCCTGGAGTGAGACTAGCGGGGGGCAAGAGACCCAGTACTTC; CDR3aa: CAWSETSGGQETQYF
abundance: -; j_gene: TRBJ2-1; v_gene: TRBV5-1; len: 14; d_gene: TRBD2; CDR3nt: TGCGCCAGCAGCGGAACGGGGGGATTCGGGGAGCAGTTCTTC; CDR3aa: CASSGTGGFGEQFF
abundance: once; j_gene: TRBJ2-4; v_gene: TRBV4-2; len: 16; d_gene: -; CDR3nt: TGTGCCAGCAGCCAAGTGGGAGACCACGCCAAAAACATTCAGTACTTC; CDR3aa: CASSQVGDHAKNIQYF
abundance: -; j_gene: TRBJ1-5; v_gene: TRBV28; len: 16; d_gene: TRBD1; CDR3nt: TGTGCCAGCAGTTTATCCGAGACAGGGGTGGTTCAGCCCCAGCATTTT; CDR3aa: CASSLSETGVVQPQHF
abundance: -; j_gene: TRBJ2-3; v_gene: TRBV5-4; len: 16; d_gene: -; CDR3nt: TGTGCCAGCAGCCCACAACAGGGCCTGTCGGCAGATACGCAGTATTTT; CDR3aa: CASSPQQGLSADTQYF
abundance: -; j_gene: TRBJ1-1; v_gene: TRBV5-4; len: 13; d_gene: -; CDR3nt: TGTGCCAGCAGCTTAGGGGTAACGGGTGAAGCTTTCTTT; CDR3aa: CASSLGVTGEAFF
abundance: -; j_gene: TRBJ1-5; v_gene: TRBV5-1; len: 13; d_gene: -; CDR3nt: TGCGCCAGCAGCTTCGACAGTTCATCCCCCCAGCATTTT; CDR3aa: CASSFDSSSPQHF
abundance: -; j_gene: TRBJ2-6; v_gene: TRBV18; len: 14; d_gene: -; CDR3nt: TGTGCCAGCTCCGGCAGCTCTGGGGCCAACGTCCTGACTTTC; CDR3aa: CASSGSSGANVLTF
abundance: -; j_gene: TRBJ2-7; v_gene: TRBV21-1; len: 16; d_gene: -; CDR3nt: TGTGCCAGCAGCAAAGCCAAGGGACTAGCCTCCTACGAGCAGTACTTC; CDR3aa: CASSKAKGLASYEQYF
abundance: -; j_gene: TRBJ2-3; v_gene: TRBV7-8; len: 12; d_gene: -; CDR3nt: TGTGCCAGCAGCCCTAACACAGATACGCAGTATTTT; CDR3aa: CASSPNTDTQYF
abundance: once; j_gene: TRBJ1-3; v_gene: TRBV30; len: 14; d_gene: -; CDR3nt: TGTGCCGTTACCTGGAGTACCGCTGGAAACACCATATATTTT; CDR3aa: CAVTWSTAGNTIYF
abundance: -; j_gene: TRBJ2-7; v_gene: TRBV12-5; len: 14; d_gene: TRBD1; CDR3nt: TGTGCTAGTGGTTTGGCCGGGACAGGGGGAACAGAGGACTTC; CDR3aa: CASGLAGTGGTEDF
abundance: once; j_gene: TRBJ1-4; v_gene: TRBV23-1; len: 18; d_gene: -; CDR3nt: TGCGCCAGCAGTCAATCGTCAGAGGGGGGACGTACAGGAAAACCACTGTTTTTT; CDR3aa: CASSQSSEGGRTGKPLFF
abundance: -; j_gene: TRBJ2-1; v_gene: TRBV24-1; len: 15; d_gene: -; CDR3nt: TGTGCCACCAGTGATTTGCAGAGCACCTACAATGAGCAGTTCTTC; CDR3aa: CATSDLQSTYNEQFF
abundance: -; j_gene: TRBJ2-3; v_gene: TRBV5-5; len: 15; d_gene: TRBD2; CDR3nt: TGTGCCAGCAGACGTAGGAGAGCGGGGGAAGATACGCAGTATTTT; CDR3aa: CASRRRRAGEDTQYF
abundance: -; j_gene: TRBJ2-1; v_gene: TRBV5-5; len: 15; d_gene: -; CDR3nt: TGTGCCAGCAGCTTGGTTGGGAACACCTACAATGAGCAGTTCTTC; CDR3aa: CASSLVGNTYNEQFF
abundance: once; j_gene: TRBJ1-5; v_gene: TRBV29-1; len: 13; d_gene: -; CDR3nt: TGCAGCGTTGAAGACGCTTGGGGTCAGCCCCAGCATTTT; CDR3aa: CSVEDAWGQPQHF
abundance: -; j_gene: TRBJ1-1; v_gene: TRBV3-1/TRBV3-2; len: 13; d_gene: -; CDR3nt: TGTGCCAGCAGCCTTTCCGCGAACACTGAAGCTTTCTTT; CDR3aa: CASSLSANTEAFF
abundance: -; j_gene: TRBJ2-3; v_gene: TRBV6-5; len: 14; d_gene: TRBD2; CDR3nt: TGTGCCAGCGGTCGACTAGCGGGGGGTTATACGCAGTATTTT; CDR3aa: CASGRLAGGYTQYF
abundance: -; j_gene: TRBJ2-1; v_gene: TRBV4-1; len: 16; d_gene: -; CDR3nt: TGCGCCAGCAGCCAAGCTGCCCGGGGCCCCTACAATGAGCAGTTCTTC; CDR3aa: CASSQAARGPYNEQFF
abundance: -; j_gene: TRBJ1-2; v_gene: TRBV5-1; len: 16; d_gene: -; CDR3nt: TGCGCCAGCAGCGCTGTAGTGTCCGGAGCTAACTATGGCTACACCTTC; CDR3aa: CASSAVVSGANYGYTF
abundance: -; j_gene: TRBJ1-5; v_gene: TRBV28; len: 13; d_gene: -; CDR3nt: TGTGCCAGCAGTTTCATTGGGAATCAGCCCCAGCATTTT; CDR3aa: CASSFIGNQPQHF
abundance: -; j_gene: TRBJ1-4; v_gene: TRBV2; len: 13; d_gene: -; CDR3nt: TGTGCCAGCAGTCCCACAGGTGTTGAAAAACTGTTTTTT; CDR3aa: CASSPTGVEKLFF
abundance: -; j_gene: TRBJ2-5; v_gene: TRBV5-1; len: 13; d_gene: -; CDR3nt: TGCGCCAGCAGCCTAGGCGGAGGGGAGACCCAGTACTTC; CDR3aa: CASSLGGGETQYF
abundance: -; j_gene: TRBJ2-7; v_gene: TRBV27; len: 13; d_gene: -; CDR3nt: TGTGCCAGCAGGGATATGGCCTCCTACGAGCAGTACTTC; CDR3aa: CASRDMASYEQYF
abundance: -; j_gene: TRBJ2-7; v_gene: TRBV4-1; len: 13; d_gene: -; CDR3nt: TGCGCCAGCAGCCAAACGGACTCCTACGAGCAGTACTTC; CDR3aa: CASSQTDSYEQYF
abundance: -; j_gene: TRBJ1-5; v_gene: TRBV11-2; len: 13; d_gene: -; CDR3nt: TGTGCCAGCAGCTTAGTCGGCAATCAGCCCCAGCATTTT; CDR3aa: CASSLVGNQPQHF
abundance: -; j_gene: TRBJ1-4; v_gene: TRBV21-1; len: 17; d_gene: -; CDR3nt: TGTGCCAGCAGCGCCCGAACGGGACAGGGGGGTAATGAAAAACTGTTTTTT; CDR3aa: CASSARTGQGGNEKLFF
abundance: -; j_gene: TRBJ1-2; v_gene: TRBV2; len: 15; d_gene: -; CDR3nt: TGTGCCAGCAGTGAAGAGGCACAAACGAACTATGGCTACACCTTC; CDR3aa: CASSEEAQTNYGYTF
abundance: -; j_gene: TRBJ2-3; v_gene: TRBV19; len: 14; d_gene: -; CDR3nt: TGTGCCAGTAGTATCGTGGTCCGTGCCGATACGCAGTATTTT; CDR3aa: CASSIVVRADTQYF
abundance: -; j_gene: TRBJ1-2; v_gene: TRBV9; len: 17; d_gene: -; CDR3nt: TGTGCCAGCAGCGTCCGCTCCCTGGGGGCAGGTCAATACGGCTACACCTTC; CDR3aa: CASSVRSLGAGQYGYTF
abundance: -; j_gene: TRBJ2-5; v_gene: TRBV14; len: 11; d_gene: -; CDR3nt: TGTGCCAGCAGCCAAACAGGGACCCAGTACTTC; CDR3aa: CASSQTGTQYF
abundance: -; j_gene: TRBJ2-7; v_gene: TRBV6-6; len: 15; d_gene: TRBD1; CDR3nt: TGTGCCAGCAGTTACAAAGGGACAGCGTCCTACGAGCAGTACTTC; CDR3aa: CASSYKGTASYEQYF
abundance: -; j_gene: TRBJ2-1; v_gene: TRBV14; len: 15; d_gene: -; CDR3nt: TGTGCCAGCAGCCAAGACCTGTCGACGGGGTTAGAGCAGTTCTTC; CDR3aa: CASSQDLSTGLEQFF
abundance: -; j_gene: TRBJ1-6; v_gene: TRBV5-1; len: 14; d_gene: TRBD1; CDR3nt: TGCGCCAGCAGCTCGGGACAGGGAGGATCACCCCTCCACTTT; CDR3aa: CASSSGQGGSPLHF
abundance: -; j_gene: TRBJ2-3; v_gene: TRBV6-5; len: 15; d_gene: -; CDR3nt: TGTGCCAGCAGTTATGGGACACAGAGCACAGATACGCAGTATTTT; CDR3aa: CASSYGTQSTDTQYF